Following are 3 T cell receptor beta chains from one sample sequenced in a study of blood T cell repertoires in COVID-19 (TCRdb year 2020). Library preparation was by the immunoSEQ multiplex PCR assay. Drawn from immuneACCESS, this table holds only the in-frame rearrangements with V and J called that TCRdb kept. Clones are partly lost; checked studies trace under half to an unresolved V gene and leave the rest unexplained. The sample profile shows about 120,000 clones; 75% to 90% of them were found once. The ten largest account for about 4.1% of the sample. Sequenced sample: peripheral blood. Receptor source: a man aged 35-49 years with acute or convalescent COVID-19.

V gene TRBV2 combines with J gene TRBJ1-3; perhaps TRBD1 as D (5 bases). The length of the CDR3 is 15 residues. Deletions cut 3 bases from V and 2 bases from J, with 11 bases between. Germline V gene lookup returns CDR1 SNHLY and CDR2 FYNNEI. The CDR3 DNA sequence: TGTGCCAGCAGTGATTGGGGCGAACCTGGAAACACCATATATTTT. This codes for CASSDWGEPGNTIYF.

The table lists this clone with a count of one. The genes are TRBV9 and TRBJ2-3; 8 bases match TRBD2. V trimming: 4 bases; J trimming: 6 bases; junction bases outside the gene matches: 10. This CDR3 region has 15 residues. CDR1 and CDR2 from the germline V gene are SGDLS and YYNGEE. CDR3 amino acids: CASSTGGSLRDTQYF. The CDR3 bases are TGTGCCAGCAGCACGGGGGGGAGCCTTAGGGATACGCAGTATTTT.

V usage is TRBV18 and J usage is TRBJ2-3, with a tentative D call TRBD2 (6 bases). Per the germline V gene, CDR1 is KGHSH and CDR2 is LQKENI. CDR3 length: 14 residues. Trimming removed 5 bases from V and 1 base from J, with 10 bases in between. As DNA, the CDR3 is TGTGCCAGCTCAACGACTAGGGGCACAGATACGCAGTATTTT. This translates into CASSTTRGTDTQYF.